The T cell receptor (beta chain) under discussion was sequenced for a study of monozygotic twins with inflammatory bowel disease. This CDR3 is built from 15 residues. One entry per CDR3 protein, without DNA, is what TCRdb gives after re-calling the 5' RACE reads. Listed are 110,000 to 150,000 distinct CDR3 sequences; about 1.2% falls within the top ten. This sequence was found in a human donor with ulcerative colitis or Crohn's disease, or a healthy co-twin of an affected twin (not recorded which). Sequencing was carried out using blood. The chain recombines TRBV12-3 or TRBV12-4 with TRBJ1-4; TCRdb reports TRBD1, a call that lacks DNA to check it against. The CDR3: CASSLAPSTNEKLFF.